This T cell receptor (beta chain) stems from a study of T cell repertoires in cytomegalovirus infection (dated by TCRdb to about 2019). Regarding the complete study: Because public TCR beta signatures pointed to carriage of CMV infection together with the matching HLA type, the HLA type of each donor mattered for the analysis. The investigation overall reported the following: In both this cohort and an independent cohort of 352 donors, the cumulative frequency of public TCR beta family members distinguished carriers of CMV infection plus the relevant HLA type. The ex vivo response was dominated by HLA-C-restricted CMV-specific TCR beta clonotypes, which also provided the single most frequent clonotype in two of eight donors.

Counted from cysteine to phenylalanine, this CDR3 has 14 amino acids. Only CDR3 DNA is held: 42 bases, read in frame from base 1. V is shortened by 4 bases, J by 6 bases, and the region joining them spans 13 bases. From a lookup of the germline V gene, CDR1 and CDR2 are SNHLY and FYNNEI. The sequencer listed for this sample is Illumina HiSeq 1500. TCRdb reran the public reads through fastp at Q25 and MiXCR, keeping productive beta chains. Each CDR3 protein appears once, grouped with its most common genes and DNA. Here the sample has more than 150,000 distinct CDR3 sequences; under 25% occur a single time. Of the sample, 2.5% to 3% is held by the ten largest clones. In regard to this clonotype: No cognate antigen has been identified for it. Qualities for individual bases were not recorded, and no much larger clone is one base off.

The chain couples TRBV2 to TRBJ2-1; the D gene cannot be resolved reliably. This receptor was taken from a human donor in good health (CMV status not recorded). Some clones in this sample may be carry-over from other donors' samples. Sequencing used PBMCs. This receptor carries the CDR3 CASSGTRSANEQFF. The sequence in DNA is TGTGCCAGCAGTGGGACCAGAAGCGCCAATGAGCAGTTCTTC.